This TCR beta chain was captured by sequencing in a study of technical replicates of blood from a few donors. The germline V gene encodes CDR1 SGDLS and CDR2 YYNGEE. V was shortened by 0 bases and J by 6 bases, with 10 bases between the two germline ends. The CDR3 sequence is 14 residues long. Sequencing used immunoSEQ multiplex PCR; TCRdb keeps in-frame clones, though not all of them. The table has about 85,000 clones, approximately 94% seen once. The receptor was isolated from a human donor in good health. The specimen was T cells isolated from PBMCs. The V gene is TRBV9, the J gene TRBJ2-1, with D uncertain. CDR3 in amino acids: CASSVGAPPNEQFF. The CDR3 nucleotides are TGTGCCAGCAGCGTAGGGGCCCCTCCCAATGAGCAGTTCTTC.